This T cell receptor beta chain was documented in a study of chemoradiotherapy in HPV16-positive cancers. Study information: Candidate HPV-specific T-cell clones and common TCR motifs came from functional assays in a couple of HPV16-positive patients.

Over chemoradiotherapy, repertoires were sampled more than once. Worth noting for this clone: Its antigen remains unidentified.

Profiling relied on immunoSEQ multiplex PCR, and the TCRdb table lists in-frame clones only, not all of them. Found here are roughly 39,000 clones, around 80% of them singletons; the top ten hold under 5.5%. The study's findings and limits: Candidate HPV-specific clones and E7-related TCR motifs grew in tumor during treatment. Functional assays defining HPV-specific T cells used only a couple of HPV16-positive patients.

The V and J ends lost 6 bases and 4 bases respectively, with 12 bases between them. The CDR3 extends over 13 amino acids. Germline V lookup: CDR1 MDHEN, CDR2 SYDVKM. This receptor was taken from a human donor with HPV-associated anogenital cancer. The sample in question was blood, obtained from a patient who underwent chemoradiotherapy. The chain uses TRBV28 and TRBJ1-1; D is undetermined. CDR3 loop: CASSPNWATEAFF. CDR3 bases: TGTGCCAGCAGCCCCAACTGGGCCACTGAAGCTTTCTTT. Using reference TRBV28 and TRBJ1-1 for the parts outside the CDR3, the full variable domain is DVKVTQSSRYLVKRTGEKVFLECVQDMDHENMFWYRQDPGLGLRLIYFSYDVKMKEKGDIPEGYSVSREKKERFSLILESASTNQTSMYLCASSPNWATEAFFGQGTRLTVV.